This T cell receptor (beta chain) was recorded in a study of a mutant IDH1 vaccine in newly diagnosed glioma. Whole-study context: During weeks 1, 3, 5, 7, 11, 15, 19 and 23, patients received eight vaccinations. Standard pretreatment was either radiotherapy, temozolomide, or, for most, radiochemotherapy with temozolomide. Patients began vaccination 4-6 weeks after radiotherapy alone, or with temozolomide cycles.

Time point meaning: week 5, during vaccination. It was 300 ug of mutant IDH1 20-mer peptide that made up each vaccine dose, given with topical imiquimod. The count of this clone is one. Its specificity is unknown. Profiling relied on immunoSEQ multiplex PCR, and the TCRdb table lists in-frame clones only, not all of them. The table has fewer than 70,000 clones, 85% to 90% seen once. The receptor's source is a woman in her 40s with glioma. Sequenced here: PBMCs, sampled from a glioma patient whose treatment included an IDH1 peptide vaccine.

The CDR3 is CASSQGPFEYF. Here the CDR3 DNA reads TGTGCCAGCAGCCAGGGACCGTTTGAATACTTC. The V call is TRBV14, the J call TRBJ2-5; D is tentatively TRBD1 or TRBD2 (5 bases each). CDR3 length equals 11 residues. Trimming cost V 3 bases and J 14 bases, with 13 bases left between them. Germline lookup yields CDR1 SGHDN and CDR2 FVKESK. Using reference TRBV14 and TRBJ2-5 for the parts outside the CDR3, the full variable domain is EAGVTQFPSHSVIEKGQTVTLRCDPISGHDNLYWYRRVMGKEIKFLLHFVKESKQDESGMPNNRFLAERTGGTYSTLKVQPAELEDSGVYFCASSQGPFEYFGPGTRLLVL.